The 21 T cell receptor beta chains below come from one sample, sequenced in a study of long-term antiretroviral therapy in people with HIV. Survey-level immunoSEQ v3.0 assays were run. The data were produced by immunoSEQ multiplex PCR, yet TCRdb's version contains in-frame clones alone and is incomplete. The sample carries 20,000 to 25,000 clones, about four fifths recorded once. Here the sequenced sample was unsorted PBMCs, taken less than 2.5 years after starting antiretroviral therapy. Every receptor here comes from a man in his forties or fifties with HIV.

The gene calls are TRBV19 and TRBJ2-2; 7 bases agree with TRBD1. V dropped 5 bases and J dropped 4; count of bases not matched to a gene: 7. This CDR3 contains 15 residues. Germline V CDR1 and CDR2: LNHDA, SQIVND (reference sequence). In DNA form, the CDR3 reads TGTGCCAGTAGTGCAACGACAGGGAGCACCGGGGAGCTGTTTTTT. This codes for CASSATTGSTGELFF.

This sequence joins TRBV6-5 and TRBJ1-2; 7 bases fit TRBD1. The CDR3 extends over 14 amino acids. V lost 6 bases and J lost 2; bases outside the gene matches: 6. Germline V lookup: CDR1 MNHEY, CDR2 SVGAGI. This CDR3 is CASSPRQGNYGYTF. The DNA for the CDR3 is TGTGCCAGCAGCCCCCGACAGGGAAACTATGGCTACACCTTC.

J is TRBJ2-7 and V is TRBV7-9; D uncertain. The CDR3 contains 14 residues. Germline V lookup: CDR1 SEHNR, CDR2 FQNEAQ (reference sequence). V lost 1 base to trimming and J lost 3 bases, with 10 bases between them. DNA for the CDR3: TGTGCCAGCAGCTTAGGTGTGGATCACTACGAGCAGTACTTC. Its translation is CASSLGVDHYEQYF.

CDR3 sequence reads: CASSEFGESWGYTF. As DNA, the CDR3 is TGTGCCAGCAGTGAATTTGGGGAGTCGTGGGGCTACACCTTC. The chain carries TRBV25-1 and TRBJ1-2, with D hard to call. The CDR3 is 14 residues long. V was cut by 1 base and J by 8 bases, with 14 bases left in between. CDR1 and CDR2 from the germline V gene are MGHDK and SYGVNS.

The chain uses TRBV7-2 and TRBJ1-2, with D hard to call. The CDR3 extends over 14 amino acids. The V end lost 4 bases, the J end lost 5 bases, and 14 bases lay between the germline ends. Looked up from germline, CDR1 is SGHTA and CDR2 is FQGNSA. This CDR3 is CASSSPDGRYGYTF. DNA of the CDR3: TGTGCCAGCAGCTCCCCGGACGGCAGATATGGCTACACCTTC.

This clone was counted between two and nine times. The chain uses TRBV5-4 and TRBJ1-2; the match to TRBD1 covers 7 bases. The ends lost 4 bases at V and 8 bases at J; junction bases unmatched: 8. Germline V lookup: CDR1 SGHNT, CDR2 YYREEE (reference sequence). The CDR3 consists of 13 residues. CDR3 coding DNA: TGTGCCAGCAGCGACAGGGATTCGGGGGGCTACACCTTC. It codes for CASSDRDSGGYTF.

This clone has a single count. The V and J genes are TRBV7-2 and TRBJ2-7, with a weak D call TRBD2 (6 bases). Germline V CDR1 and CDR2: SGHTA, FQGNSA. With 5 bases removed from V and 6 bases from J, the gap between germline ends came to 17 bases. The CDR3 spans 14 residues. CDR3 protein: CASSPQPVGGEQYF. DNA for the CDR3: TGTGCCAGCAGCCCCCAGCCCGTCGGGGGCGAGCAGTACTTC.

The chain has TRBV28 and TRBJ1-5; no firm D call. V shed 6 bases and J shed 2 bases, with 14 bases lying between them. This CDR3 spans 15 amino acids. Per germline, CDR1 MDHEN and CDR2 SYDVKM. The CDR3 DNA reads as TGTGCCAGCAGACTGACCCCTGGGGGCAATCAGCCCCAGCATTTT. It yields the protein CASRLTPGGNQPQHF.

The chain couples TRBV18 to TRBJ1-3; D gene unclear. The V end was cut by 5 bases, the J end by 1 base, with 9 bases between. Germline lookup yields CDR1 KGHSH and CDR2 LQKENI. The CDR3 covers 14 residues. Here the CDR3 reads CASSSKGSGNTIYF. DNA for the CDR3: TGTGCCAGCTCATCCAAGGGATCTGGAAACACCATATATTTT.

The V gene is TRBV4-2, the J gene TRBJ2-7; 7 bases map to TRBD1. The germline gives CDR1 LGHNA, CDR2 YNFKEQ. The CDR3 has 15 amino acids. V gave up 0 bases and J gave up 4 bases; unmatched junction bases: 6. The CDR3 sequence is CASSQDLQGEYEQYF. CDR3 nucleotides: TGTGCCAGCAGCCAAGATTTGCAGGGGGAATACGAGCAGTACTTC.

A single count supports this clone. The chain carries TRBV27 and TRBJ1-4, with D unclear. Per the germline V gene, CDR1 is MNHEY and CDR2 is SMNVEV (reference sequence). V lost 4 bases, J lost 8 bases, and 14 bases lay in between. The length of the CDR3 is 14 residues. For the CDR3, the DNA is TGTGCCAGCAGTTCACCGCTAAAGGGCGAAAAACTGTTTTTT. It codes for CASSSPLKGEKLFF.

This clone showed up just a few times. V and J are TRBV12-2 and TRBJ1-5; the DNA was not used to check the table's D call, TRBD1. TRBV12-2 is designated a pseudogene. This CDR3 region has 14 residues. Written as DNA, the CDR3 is TGTGCAAGTCGCTTAGCGACAGTCAATCAGCCCCAGCATTTT. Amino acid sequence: CASRLATVNQPQHF.

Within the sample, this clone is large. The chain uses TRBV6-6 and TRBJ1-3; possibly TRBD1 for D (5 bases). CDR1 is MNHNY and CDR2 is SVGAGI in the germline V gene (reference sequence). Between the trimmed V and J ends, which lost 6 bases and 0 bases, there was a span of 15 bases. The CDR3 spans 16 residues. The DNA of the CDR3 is TGTGCCAGCAGCTTGCGGGGGACCGACTCTGGAAACACCATATATTTT. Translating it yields CASSLRGTDSGNTIYF.

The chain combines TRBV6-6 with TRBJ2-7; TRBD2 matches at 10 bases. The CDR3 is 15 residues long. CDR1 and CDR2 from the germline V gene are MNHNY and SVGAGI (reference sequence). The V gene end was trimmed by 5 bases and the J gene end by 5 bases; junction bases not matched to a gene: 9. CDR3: CASSQSSGSSDEQYF. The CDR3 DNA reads TGTGCCAGCAGTCAATCTAGCGGGAGCTCGGACGAGCAGTACTTC.

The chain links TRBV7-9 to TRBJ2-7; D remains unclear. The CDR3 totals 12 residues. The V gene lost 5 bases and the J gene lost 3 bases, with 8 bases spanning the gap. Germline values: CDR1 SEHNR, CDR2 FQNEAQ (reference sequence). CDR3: CASSGNDYEQYF. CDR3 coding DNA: TGTGCCAGCAGCGGAAACGACTACGAGCAGTACTTC.

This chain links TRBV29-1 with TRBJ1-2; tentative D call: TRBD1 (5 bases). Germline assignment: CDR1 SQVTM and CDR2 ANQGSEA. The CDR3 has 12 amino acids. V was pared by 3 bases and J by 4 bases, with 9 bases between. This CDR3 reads CSVEEGSYGYTF. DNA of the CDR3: TGCAGCGTTGAGGAGGGGAGCTATGGCTACACCTTC.

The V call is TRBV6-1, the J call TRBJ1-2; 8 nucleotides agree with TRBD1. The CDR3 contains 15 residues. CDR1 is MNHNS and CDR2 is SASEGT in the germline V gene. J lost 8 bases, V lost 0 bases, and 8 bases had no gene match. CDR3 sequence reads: CASSEAGTGGEGYTF. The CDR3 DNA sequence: TGTGCCAGCAGTGAAGCCGGGACAGGAGGCGAGGGCTACACCTTC.

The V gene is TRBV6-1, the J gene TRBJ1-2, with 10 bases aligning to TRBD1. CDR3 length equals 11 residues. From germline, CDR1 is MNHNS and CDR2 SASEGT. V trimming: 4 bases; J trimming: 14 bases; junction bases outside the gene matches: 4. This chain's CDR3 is CASSVGTGETF. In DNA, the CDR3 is TGTGCCAGCAGTGTCGGGACAGGGGAGACCTTC.

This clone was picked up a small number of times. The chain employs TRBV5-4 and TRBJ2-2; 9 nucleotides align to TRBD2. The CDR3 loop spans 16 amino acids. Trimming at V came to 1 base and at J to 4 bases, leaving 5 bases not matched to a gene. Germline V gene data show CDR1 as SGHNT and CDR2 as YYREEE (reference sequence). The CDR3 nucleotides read TGTGCCAGCAGCTTGAAAGCGGGGGGCGTCACCGGGGAGCTGTTTTTT. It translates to CASSLKAGGVTGELFF.

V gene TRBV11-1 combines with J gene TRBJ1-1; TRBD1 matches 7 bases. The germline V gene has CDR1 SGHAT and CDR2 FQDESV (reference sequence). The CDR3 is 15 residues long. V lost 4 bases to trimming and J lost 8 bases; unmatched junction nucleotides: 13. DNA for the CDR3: TGTGCCAGCAGCTCTTGGGACAGTTCGGTCCCCGAAGCTTTCTTT. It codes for CASSSWDSSVPEAFF.

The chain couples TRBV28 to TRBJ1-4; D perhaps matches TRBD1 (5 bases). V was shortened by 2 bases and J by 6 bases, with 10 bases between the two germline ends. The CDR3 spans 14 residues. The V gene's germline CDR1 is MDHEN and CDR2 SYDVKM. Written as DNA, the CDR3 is TGTGCCAGCAGTTTACGGGGGACGGATGAAAAACTGTTTTTT. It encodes CASSLRGTDEKLFF.